Shown below are 7 T cell receptor beta chains from a single sample sequenced in a study of cytomegalovirus exposure and HLA in healthy donors. This PCR relied on a set of 60 Vbeta primers and 13 Jbeta primers. Method: immunoSEQ multiplex PCR; TCRdb's copy keeps in-frame clones and lacks some. The sample holds roughly 45,000 clones, about 80% seen once. The sequencing sample was made of PBMCs. The source is a man aged 25-45 years in good health and CMV-seronegative.

This chain links TRBV27 with TRBJ1-1; TRBD1 matches at 7 bases. Germline V gene data show CDR1 as MNHEY and CDR2 as SMNVEV (reference sequence). V lost 5 bases to trimming and J lost 4 bases; unmatched junction nucleotides: 13. The CDR3 covers 16 residues. CDR3 region: CASSPHGRGVGTEAFF. DNA for the CDR3: TGTGCCAGCAGTCCCCACGGCAGGGGGGTGGGCACTGAAGCTTTCTTT.

The chain uses TRBV14 and TRBJ2-7, with 12 bases aligning to TRBD2. V was pared by 4 bases and J by 6 bases, with 13 bases of the junction left unmatched. The CDR3 totals 17 residues. Germline CDR1 is SGHDN and CDR2 is FVKESK. This CDR3 reads CASSLYRLAGESGEQYF. The CDR3 DNA is TGTGCCAGCAGCCTTTACCGACTAGCGGGAGAGTCTGGCGAGCAGTACTTC.

The chain employs TRBV5-5 and TRBJ1-2; TRBD1 agrees at 8 bases. Losses at the gene ends were 0 bases for V and 8 bases for J; bases not matched to a gene: 6. The germline V gene encodes CDR1 SGHKS and CDR2 YYEKEE (reference sequence). This CDR3 has 14 residues. CDR3 amino acids: CASSLARTGKGYTF. CDR3 nucleotide sequence: TGTGCCAGCAGCTTGGCCCGGACAGGGAAGGGCTACACCTTC.

The J gene is TRBJ1-1, the V gene TRBV9; a weak D match, TRBD1 (6 bases). V lost 0 bases and J 1 base, leaving 13 bases between the germline ends. The CDR3 length is 16 residues. Germline V gene data show CDR1 as SGDLS and CDR2 as YYNGEE. The CDR3 coding sequence is TGTGCCAGCAGCGTAGCTCCATGGACAGAGAACACTGAAGCTTTCTTT. This encodes CASSVAPWTENTEAFF. Variable domain in full (rest from reference TRBV9 and TRBJ1-1): DSGVTQTPKHLITATGQRVTLRCSPRSGDLSVYWYQQSLDQGLQFLIQYYNGEERAKGNILERFSAQQFPDLHSELNLSSLELGDSALYFCASSVAPWTENTEAFFGQGTRLTVV.

The CDR3 coding sequence is TGTGCCAGCAGTCCCCAGGACTGGTCCACTGAAGCTTTCTTT. Its translation: CASSPQDWSTEAFF. V and J are TRBV6-1 and TRBJ1-1, with D unclear. In germline, CDR1 is MNHNS, CDR2 SASEGT. Trimming pared 5 bases from V and 4 bases from J, leaving 14 bases between. The CDR3 is 14 residues long.

This clone was seen once. The chain is built from TRBV10-3 and TRBJ2-7; weak D call: TRBD1 (7 bases). Deletions cut 6 bases from V and 6 bases from J, with 18 bases between. Germline loops: CDR1 ENHRY, CDR2 SYGVKD. The CDR3 sequence is 14 residues long. The CDR3 region is CAIRGGTGESEQYF. The CDR3, as DNA: TGTGCCATCAGGGGGGGAACAGGGGAAAGCGAGCAGTACTTC.

The chain uses TRBV18 and TRBJ1-5; 8 bases map to TRBD1. This CDR3 has 14 amino acids. V shed 5 bases, J shed 5 bases, and the junction held 5 bases outside the gene matches. The germline gives CDR1 KGHSH, CDR2 LQKENI. The CDR3 loop is CASSRTGSDQPQHF. The CDR3 coding sequence is TGTGCCAGCTCAAGGACAGGGTCGGATCAGCCCCAGCATTTT.